The 17 T cell receptor beta chains below come from one sample, sequenced in a study of cytotoxic CD8 clonotypes in ibrutinib-treated CLL. The method was immunoSEQ multiplex PCR; TCRdb's version includes in-frame clones alone and lacks a portion of them. The sample has tens of thousands of clones, just under 70% seen once. The specimen was PBMCs, collected after 24 months of ibrutinib treatment. Receptors originate from a human donor with chronic lymphocytic leukemia.

The sample holds a few counts of this clone. The J gene is TRBJ1-1, the V gene TRBV11-2, with 7 nucleotides matching TRBD1. Looked up from germline, CDR1 is SGHAT and CDR2 is FQNNGV. The V and J ends lost 5 bases and 5 bases, in that order; junction bases with no gene match: 8. The CDR3 sequence is 14 residues long. The CDR3 sequence: CASSRQGRQTEAFF. The CDR3 DNA reads as TGTGCCAGCAGCCGACAGGGAAGGCAAACTGAAGCTTTCTTT.

The CDR3: CASSLGQGARTEAFF. The CDR3 DNA is TGTGCCAGCAGCTTAGGGCAGGGGGCGCGCACTGAAGCTTTCTTT. The gene calls are TRBV7-9 and TRBJ1-1; 8 nucleotides line up with TRBD1. The CDR3 has 15 residues. Germline CDR1 reads SEHNR; CDR2 reads FQNEAQ (reference sequence). V trimming: 1 base; J trimming: 4 bases; junction bases outside the gene matches: 5. Complete variable domain (other parts from reference TRBV7-9 and TRBJ1-1): DTGVSQNPRHKITKRGQNVTFRCDPISEHNRLYWYRQTLGQGPEFLTYFQNEAQLEKSRLLSDRFSAERPKGSFSTLEIQRTEQGDSAMYLCASSLGQGARTEAFFGQGTRLTVV.

This chain uses TRBV7-4 with TRBJ1-1; TRBD1 is a possible D gene (5 bases). Trimming took 3 bases from V and 7 from J, leaving 21 bases between them. Germline values: CDR1 SGHVT, CDR2 SQSDAQ. The CDR3 extends over 16 amino acids. Here the CDR3 reads CASSLTFGRAQFEAFF. The CDR3 nucleotides read TGTGCCAGCAGCTTGACATTTGGCAGGGCCCAATTTGAAGCTTTCTTT.

The chain employs TRBV5-6 and TRBJ2-1; D remains ambiguous. Germline values: CDR1 SGHDT, CDR2 YYEEEE. This CDR3 contains 11 residues. V lost 0 bases and J 8 bases, leaving 3 bases between the germline ends. CDR3 coding DNA: TGTGCCAGCAGCTTGGCGGATGAGCAGTTCTTC. This encodes CASSLADEQFF.

This rearrangement joins TRBV13 to TRBJ2-4; 8 positions match TRBD1. Per the germline V gene, CDR1 is PRHDT and CDR2 is FYEKMQ (reference sequence). V dropped 3 bases and J dropped 6; count of bases not matched to a gene: 10. This CDR3 comprises 16 residues. Here the CDR3 DNA reads TGTGCCAGCAGCTTGGGGACCAGGGGGCTCGGAAACATTCAGTACTTC. Translating gives CASSLGTRGLGNIQYF.

V usage is TRBV11-2 and J usage is TRBJ1-2; 7 bases are shared with TRBD1. Trimming cost V 2 bases and J 7 bases; bases outside gene matches: 4. The length of the CDR3 is 13 residues. Per germline, CDR1 SGHAT and CDR2 FQNNGV. The CDR3, as DNA: TGTGCCAGCAGCTTAAAGGGGGCGCTTGGCTACACCTTC. Protein sequence: CASSLKGALGYTF. The full variable domain, its missing parts supplied by reference TRBV11-2 and TRBJ1-2, is EAGVAQSPRYKIIEKRQSVAFWCNPISGHATLYWYQQILGQGPKLLIQFQNNGVVDDSQLPKDRFSAERLKGVDSTLKIQPAKLEDSAVYLCASSLKGALGYTFGSGTRLTVV.

The V and J genes are TRBV19 and TRBJ2-6; TRBD2 is a possible D gene (5 bases). The CDR3 runs to 15 residues. Between the trimmed V and J ends, which lost 6 bases and 4 bases, there was a span of 13 bases. Germline V gives CDR1 LNHDA, CDR2 SQIVND (reference sequence). The CDR3 DNA is TGTGCCAGTAGGGACTTTGGGTCCGGGGCCAACGTCCTGACTTTC. It encodes CASRDFGSGANVLTF.

The rearrangement uses TRBV19 and TRBJ1-2; D might be TRBD1 (6 bases). The V end lost 6 bases, the J end lost 4 bases, and 18 bases lay between the germline ends. Germline assignment: CDR1 LNHDA and CDR2 SQIVND (reference sequence). The CDR3 covers 15 residues. The CDR3 region has the DNA TGTGCCAGTAGCTTCCCTGGGGGGGGCAGCTATGGCTACACCTTC. Amino acids: CASSFPGGGSYGYTF.

The chain's CDR3 is CATSPGPAPGGTKNIQYF. CDR3 nucleotide sequence: TGTGCCACCAGCCCGGGACCGGCCCCCGGTGGAACCAAAAACATTCAGTACTTC. The V call is TRBV15, the J call TRBJ2-4; either TRBD1 or TRBD2 may fit D (5 bases each). The CDR3 is 18 residues long. V was clipped by 5 bases and J by 2 bases, with 22 bases between them. Germline values: CDR1 LNHNV, CDR2 YYDKDF (reference sequence). Based on the CDR3 plus reference TRBV15 and TRBJ2-4, the full variable domain is DAMVIQNPRYQVTQFGKPVTLSCSQTLNHNVMYWYQQKSSQAPKLLFHYYDKDFNNEADTPDNFQSRRPNTSFCFLDIRSPGLGDTAMYLCATSPGPAPGGTKNIQYFGAGTRLSVL.

The chain employs TRBV19 and TRBJ2-7; D is ambiguous. The CDR3 runs 14 residues. The V gene's germline CDR1 is LNHDA and CDR2 SQIVND (reference sequence). Trimming cost V 2 bases and J 0 bases, with 8 bases left between them. The CDR3 loop reads CASSIFRNSYEQYF. In nucleotides, the CDR3 is TGTGCCAGTAGTATATTCAGGAACTCCTACGAGCAGTACTTC.

The V call is TRBV27, the J call TRBJ1-6, with 10 bases matching TRBD1. The germline CDR1 and CDR2 sequences are MNHEY and SMNVEV (reference sequence). The V segment lost 8 bases and the J segment 6 bases; nucleotides outside the gene matches: 1. The CDR3 length is 13 residues. The CDR3 sequence is CASGTGVNSPLHF. The CDR3 nucleotides are TGTGCCAGCGGGACAGGGGTTAATTCACCCCTCCACTTT.

This clone has just one count. The chain uses TRBV5-6 and TRBJ2-2; D is unresolved. CDR1 SGHDT and CDR2 YYEEEE come from the germline V gene. Trimming stripped 4 bases from V and 0 bases from J, with 13 bases between. CDR3 length: 16 residues. The CDR3 loop reads CASSLSRQTNTGELFF. The DNA for the CDR3 is TGTGCCAGCAGCCTGTCGCGGCAGACGAACACCGGGGAGCTGTTTTTT.

This chain connects TRBV7-9 to TRBJ1-1; D unclear. CDR3 length: 14 amino acids. V was pared by 5 bases and J by 4 bases, with 14 bases between. Germline-derived CDR1 and CDR2 are SEHNR and FQNEAQ (reference sequence). The CDR3 spells CASSDRTFGTEAFF. The CDR3, as DNA: TGTGCCAGCAGCGACCGTACCTTCGGCACTGAAGCTTTCTTT.

This clone appeared a single time. The chain joins TRBV30 to TRBJ1-3; no definite D call. The CDR3 consists of 13 residues. V lost 8 bases to trimming and J lost 0 bases, with 11 bases between them. Germline assignment: CDR1 GTSNPN and CDR2 SVGIG (reference sequence). The CDR3 region has the DNA TGTGCCCGAGCAAGGGCCTCTGGAAACACCATATATTTT. This codes for CARARASGNTIYF.

The chain carries TRBV18 and TRBJ1-2, with D uncertain. Trimming removed 4 bases from V and 0 bases from J, with 9 bases in between. The CDR3 totals 14 residues. Germline-derived CDR1 and CDR2 are KGHSH and LQKENI. CDR3 DNA sequence: TGTGCCAGCTCACTAGACCCAGCTAACTATGGCTACACCTTC. The encoded protein is CASSLDPANYGYTF.

V gene TRBV4-2 combines with J gene TRBJ1-2; 8 bases are shared with TRBD1. The CDR3 totals 14 residues. Germline-derived CDR1 and CDR2 are LGHNA and YNFKEQ. The J segment lost 4 bases and the V segment lost 4 bases, leaving 5 bases of the junction unmatched. CDR3 sequence (DNA): TGTGCCAGCAGCCTTGGACAGGGCGGCTATGGCTACACCTTC. This codes for CASSLGQGGYGYTF.

The CDR3 here is CASSPTSGLSTDTQYF. In DNA, the CDR3 is TGTGCCAGCAGCCCCACTAGCGGTCTCAGCACAGATACGCAGTATTTT. The chain has TRBV4-2 and TRBJ2-3; TRBD2 aligns across 8 bases. The length of the CDR3 is 16 residues. J lost 0 bases, V lost 4 bases, and 6 bases had no gene match. The V gene's germline CDR1 is LGHNA and CDR2 YNFKEQ.